Below are 11 T cell receptor beta chains sequenced from a single sample in a study of tumor-infiltrating lymphocytes in localized non-small cell lung cancer (dated by TCRdb to the early 2020s). Libraries came from the immunoSEQ multiplex PCR assay. TCRdb mirrors the immuneACCESS table, restricted to in-frame sequences. Some clones are absent from its copies; in checked studies, under half trace to an unresolved V gene, and the reason for the others is unknown. A total of about 13,000 clones appear in this sample, around 65% of them only once. Of the sample, 9% to 9.5% is held by the ten largest clones. Sequencing was done on a sample of lung tumor tissue. Receptor source: a human donor with non-small cell lung cancer.

J is TRBJ1-4 and V is TRBV19; 9 positions match TRBD1. The CDR3 runs to 15 residues. Germline CDR1 reads LNHDA; CDR2 reads SQIVND (reference sequence). Trimming removed 5 bases from V and 5 bases from J; junction bases left unmatched: 6. The CDR3 DNA reads TGTGCCAGTAGTCCTCAGACAGGGGGAAATGAAAAACTGTTTTTT. It translates to CASSPQTGGNEKLFF.

This clone appeared a few times. In DNA form, the CDR3 reads TGCGCCAGCAGCCAATGGCTCTCAGTCTCCTACGAGCAGTACTTC. Its translation: CASSQWLSVSYEQYF. The V gene is TRBV4-1, the J gene TRBJ2-7, with unresolved D. This CDR3 is built from 15 residues. V dropped 2 bases and J dropped 0 bases, with 11 bases sitting between them. The germline V gene encodes CDR1 MGHRA and CDR2 YSYEKL.

This chain joins TRBV6-1 and TRBJ2-7; possible D gene TRBD2, 6 bases. V was trimmed by 10 bases and J by 0 bases, leaving 13 bases between them. The germline V gene has CDR1 MNHNS and CDR2 SASEGT. The CDR3 contains 13 residues. CDR3 nucleotides: TGTGCCACGAAGGACGGGAGCTCCTACGAGCAGTACTTC. It is translated as CATKDGSSYEQYF.

The rearrangement links TRBV19 to TRBJ2-1; possibly TRBD1 or TRBD2 for D (6 bases each). V lost 4 bases and J lost 9, with 13 bases in between. Germline CDR1 is LNHDA and CDR2 is SQIVND (reference sequence). CDR3 size: 13 residues. The CDR3 loop is CASSRSGGPEQFF. The CDR3 DNA follows: TGTGCCAGTAGTAGGTCTGGGGGGCCTGAGCAGTTCTTC.

The rearrangement joins TRBV19 to TRBJ1-1; possible D gene TRBD1, 5 bases. Between the trimmed V and J ends, which lost 2 bases and 1 base, there was a span of 11 bases. The V gene's germline CDR1 is LNHDA and CDR2 SQIVND (reference sequence). CDR3 size: 15 residues. The CDR3 sequence: CASSISVTENTEAFF. CDR3 bases: TGTGCCAGTAGTATAAGTGTGACAGAGAACACTGAAGCTTTCTTT. The whole variable domain, remainder taken from reference TRBV19 and TRBJ1-1, is DGGITQSPKYLFRKEGQNVTLSCEQNLNHDAMYWYRQDPGQGLRLIYYSQIVNDFQKGDIAEGYSVSREKKESFPLTVTSAQKNPTAFYLCASSISVTENTEAFFGQGTRLTVV.

This clone was seen only a few times. The rearrangement uses TRBV29-1 and TRBJ2-1, with 7 positions matching TRBD2. Trimming removed 6 bases from V and 5 bases from J; junction bases left unmatched: 7. CDR1 SQVTM and CDR2 ANQGSEA come from the germline V gene. The CDR3 runs to 13 residues. This CDR3 reads CSVGSSGDNEQFF. Written as DNA, the CDR3 is TGCAGCGTAGGGTCTAGCGGAGACAATGAGCAGTTCTTC.

This chain uses TRBV7-2 with TRBJ1-5; D call uncertain. V dropped 8 bases and J dropped 4 bases, with 15 bases sitting between them. The CDR3 spans 14 residues. The germline V gene encodes CDR1 SGHTA and CDR2 FQGNSA. The CDR3 nucleotides are TGTGCCAGCTCGTCCCTAGTGTTTAATCAGCCCCAGCATTTT. Encoded protein: CASSSLVFNQPQHF.

This clone qualifies as medium-sized. V usage is TRBV6-5 and J usage is TRBJ2-7, with 7 positions matching TRBD2. The CDR3 loop spans 14 amino acids. Trimming at V came to 2 bases and at J to 5 bases, leaving 6 bases not matched to a gene. The V gene's germline CDR1 is MNHEY and CDR2 SVGAGI. CDR3 amino acids: CASSYPGGSDEQYF. CDR3 DNA sequence: TGTGCCAGCAGTTACCCCGGGGGGAGCGACGAGCAGTACTTC.

This chain uses TRBV6-1 with TRBJ1-5, with a weak D call TRBD1 (5 bases). Looked up from germline, CDR1 is MNHNS and CDR2 is SASEGT. The CDR3 is made up of 14 amino acids. V lost 2 bases, J lost 4 bases, and 9 bases lay in between. The CDR3 here is CASSELRGNQPQHF. DNA of the CDR3: TGTGCCAGCAGTGAATTGAGGGGAAATCAGCCCCAGCATTTT.

This chain uses TRBV27 with TRBJ2-3; D ambiguous. V was clipped by 2 bases and J by 3 bases, with 3 bases between them. This CDR3 contains 12 residues. The germline V gene encodes CDR1 MNHEY and CDR2 SMNVEV (reference sequence). This CDR3 is CASSLKTDTQYF. The DNA for the CDR3 is TGTGCCAGCAGTTTAAAAACAGATACGCAGTATTTT.

A few counts support this clone. V and J are TRBV7-2 and TRBJ2-7, with 7 bases identical to TRBD1. Trimming at V came to 5 bases and at J to 2 bases, leaving 9 bases not matched to a gene. Germline CDR1 reads SGHTA; CDR2 reads FQGNSA. The CDR3 loop spans 15 amino acids. CDR3: CASSLGQSHTYEQYF. As DNA, the CDR3 is TGTGCCAGCAGCCTGGGACAGTCCCACACCTACGAGCAGTACTTC.